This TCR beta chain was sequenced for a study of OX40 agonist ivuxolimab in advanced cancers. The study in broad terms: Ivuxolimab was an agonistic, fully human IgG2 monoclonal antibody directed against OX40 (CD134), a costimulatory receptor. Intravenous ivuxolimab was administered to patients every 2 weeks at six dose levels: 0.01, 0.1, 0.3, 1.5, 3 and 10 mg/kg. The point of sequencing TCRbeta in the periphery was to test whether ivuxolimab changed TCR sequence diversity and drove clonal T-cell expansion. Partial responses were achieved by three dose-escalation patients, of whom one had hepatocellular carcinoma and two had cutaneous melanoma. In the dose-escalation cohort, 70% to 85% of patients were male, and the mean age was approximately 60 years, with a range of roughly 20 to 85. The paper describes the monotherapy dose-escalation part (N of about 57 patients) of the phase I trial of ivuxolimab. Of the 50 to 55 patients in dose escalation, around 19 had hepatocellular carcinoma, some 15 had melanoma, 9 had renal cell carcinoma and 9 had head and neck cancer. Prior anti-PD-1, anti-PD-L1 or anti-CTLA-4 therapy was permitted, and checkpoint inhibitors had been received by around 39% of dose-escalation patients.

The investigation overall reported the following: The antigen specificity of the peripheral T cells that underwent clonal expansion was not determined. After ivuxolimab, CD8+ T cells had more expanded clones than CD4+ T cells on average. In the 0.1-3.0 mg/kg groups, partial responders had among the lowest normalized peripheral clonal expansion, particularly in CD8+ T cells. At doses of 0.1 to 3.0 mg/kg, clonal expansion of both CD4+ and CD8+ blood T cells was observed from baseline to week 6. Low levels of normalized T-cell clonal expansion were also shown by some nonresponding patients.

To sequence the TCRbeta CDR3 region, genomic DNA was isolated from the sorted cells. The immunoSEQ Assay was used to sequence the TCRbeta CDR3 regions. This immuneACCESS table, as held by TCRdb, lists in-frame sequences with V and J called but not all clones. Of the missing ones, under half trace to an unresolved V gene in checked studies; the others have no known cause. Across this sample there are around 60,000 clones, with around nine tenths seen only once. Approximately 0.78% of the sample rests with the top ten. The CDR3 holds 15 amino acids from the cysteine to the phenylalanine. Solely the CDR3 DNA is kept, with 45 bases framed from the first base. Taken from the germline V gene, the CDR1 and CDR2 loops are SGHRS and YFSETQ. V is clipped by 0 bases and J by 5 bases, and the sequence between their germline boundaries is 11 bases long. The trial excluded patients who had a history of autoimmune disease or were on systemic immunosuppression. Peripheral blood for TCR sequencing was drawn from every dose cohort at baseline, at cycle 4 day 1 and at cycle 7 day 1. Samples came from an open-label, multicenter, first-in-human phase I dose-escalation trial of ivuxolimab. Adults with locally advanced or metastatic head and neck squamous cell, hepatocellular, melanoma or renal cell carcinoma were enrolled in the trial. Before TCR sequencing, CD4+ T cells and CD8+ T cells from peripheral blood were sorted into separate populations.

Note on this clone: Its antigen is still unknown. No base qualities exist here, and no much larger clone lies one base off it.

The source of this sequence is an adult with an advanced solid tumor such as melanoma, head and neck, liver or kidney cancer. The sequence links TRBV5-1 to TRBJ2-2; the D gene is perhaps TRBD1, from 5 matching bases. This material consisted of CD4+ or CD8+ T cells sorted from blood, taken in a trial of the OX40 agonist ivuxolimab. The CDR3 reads CASSLASGITGELFF. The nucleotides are TGCGCCAGCAGCTTGGCGTCAGGGATAACCGGGGAGCTGTTTTTT.